This T cell receptor beta chain emerged from a study of blood T cell repertoires in COVID-19. Study context: Some COVID-19 samples were acute and others convalescent; all came from the United States, Italy and Spain.

In the study's own analysis: The assay estimated nucleated cells by amplifying reference gene primers. Clones were read by immunoSEQ multiplex PCR, and TCRdb kept only the in-frame ones, dropping some. V and J calls plus clone size are reproduced from that table; the DNA served to infer D and trimming. The repertoire consists of about 310,000 clones, with about nine tenths occurring once and the leading ten covering around 9%. A single count supports this clone. Germline CDR1 is MNHEY and CDR2 is SMNVEV (reference sequence). V lost 5 bases and J lost 3; bases outside the gene matches: 6. The CDR3 extends over 14 amino acids.

The sequence came from a woman aged 18-29 years who had recovered from COVID-19. The chain joins TRBV27 to TRBJ1-2; 7 bases fit TRBD1. Input material: PBMCs or T cells enriched from blood (not recorded which). CDR3: CASSLNRGHYGYTF. The CDR3 DNA reads as TGTGCCAGCAGTCTCAACAGGGGCCACTATGGCTACACCTTC.